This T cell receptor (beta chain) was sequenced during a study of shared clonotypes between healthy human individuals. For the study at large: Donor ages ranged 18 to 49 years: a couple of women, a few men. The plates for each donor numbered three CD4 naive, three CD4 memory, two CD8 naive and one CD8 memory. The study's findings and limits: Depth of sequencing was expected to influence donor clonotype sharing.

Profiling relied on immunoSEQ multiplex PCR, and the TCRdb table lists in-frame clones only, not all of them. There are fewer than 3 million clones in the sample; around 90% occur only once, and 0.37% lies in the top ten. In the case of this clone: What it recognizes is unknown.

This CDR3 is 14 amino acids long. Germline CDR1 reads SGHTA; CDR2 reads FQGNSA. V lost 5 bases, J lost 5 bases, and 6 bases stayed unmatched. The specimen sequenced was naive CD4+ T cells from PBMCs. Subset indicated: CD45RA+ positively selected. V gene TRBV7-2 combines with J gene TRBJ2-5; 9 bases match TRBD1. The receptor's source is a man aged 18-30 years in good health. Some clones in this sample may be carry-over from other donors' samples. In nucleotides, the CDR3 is TGTGCCAGCAGCCCGGACAGGGGTTTCGAGACCCAGTACTTC. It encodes CASSPDRGFETQYF. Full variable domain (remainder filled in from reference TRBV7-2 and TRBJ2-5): GAGVSQSPSNKVTEKGKDVELRCDPISGHTALYWYRQSLGQGLEFLIYFQGNSAPDKSGLPSDRFSAERTGGSVSTLTIQRTQQEDSAVYLCASSPDRGFETQYFGPGTRLLVL.